These 9 T cell receptor beta chains share one sample of origin, sequenced in a study of CD8 T cells in ankylosing spondylitis. TCRdb reprocessed the 5' RACE reads with MiXCR, giving one entry per CDR3 protein. The sample includes 250,000 to 350,000 distinct CDR3 sequences, 20% seen only once; the top ten take 7.5% to 9.5%. Sequencing used blood, either unsorted or a sorted T cell fraction (not recorded which). These receptors came from a male donor with ankylosing spondylitis or in good health (not recorded which).

This clonotype has just a few counts. The chain recombines TRBV14 with TRBJ2-2; D uncertain. Between the trimmed V and J ends, which lost 3 bases and 6 bases, there was a span of 8 bases. The germline V gene encodes CDR1 SGHDN and CDR2 FVKESK. The CDR3 spans 13 residues. The CDR3 region has the DNA TGTGCCAGCAGCCACGCCTCCCCCGGGGAGCTGTTTTTT. Amino acids: CASSHASPGELFF.

This clonotype was seen only a few times. The rearrangement uses TRBV6-1 and TRBJ2-2; 9 bases fit TRBD1. V lost 6 bases and J lost 3; bases outside the gene matches: 2. CDR3 length: 14 amino acids. Germline V gene sequence: CDR1 MNHNS, CDR2 SASEGT. As DNA, the CDR3 is TGTGCCAGCAGGGACAGGGGATACACCGGGGAGCTGTTTTTT. Encoded protein: CASRDRGYTGELFF.

This clonotype was observed at least ten times. The V call is TRBV20-1, the J call TRBJ2-1; D is possibly TRBD2 (6 bases). Trimming took off 3 bases at V and 5 bases at J, with 8 bases between the two ends. Germline values: CDR1 DFQATT, CDR2 SNEGSKA (reference sequence). CDR3 length equals 12 residues. The CDR3 loop reads CSASGSHNEQFF. CDR3 coding DNA: TGCAGTGCTAGCGGGAGTCACAATGAGCAGTTCTTC.

The chain has TRBV6-2 or TRBV6-3 and TRBJ1-5; no clear D. Between the trimmed V and J ends, which lost 3 bases and 2 bases, there was a span of 23 bases. Germline CDR1 MNHEY, CDR2 SVGEGT. This CDR3 region has 19 residues. CDR3 residues: CASSYVGILSRSRNQPQHF. CDR3 sequence (DNA): TGTGCCAGCAGTTATGTTGGGATCTTGAGTAGGTCTCGCAATCAGCCCCAGCATTTT.

The V gene is TRBV11-2, the J gene TRBJ2-2, with D hard to call. CDR1 is SGHAT and CDR2 is FQNNGV in the germline V gene. The V end was cut by 2 bases, the J end by 0 bases, with 10 bases between. This CDR3 contains 16 residues. The CDR3 loop reads CASSLQLSANTGELFF. CDR3 nucleotides: TGTGCCAGCAGCTTACAACTGTCCGCGAACACCGGGGAGCTGTTTTTT.

This clonotype was counted ten times or more. The rearrangement links TRBV20-1 to TRBJ1-3; D is ambiguous. The germline V gene has CDR1 DFQATT and CDR2 SNEGSKA (reference sequence). The CDR3 is 11 amino acids. Trimming took 3 bases from V and 5 from J, leaving 5 bases between them. The CDR3: CSASTRNTIYF. The CDR3 DNA reads TGCAGTGCTAGTACCCGAAACACCATATATTTT.

This clonotype was seen ten or more times. This chain connects TRBV5-1 to TRBJ2-5, with 7 bases lining up with TRBD1. J gave up 5 bases and V 3 bases, and 4 bases lay outside the gene matches. Germline loops: CDR1 SGHRS, CDR2 YFSETQ. CDR3 length equals 13 residues. The chain's CDR3 is CASSSTGLETQYF. DNA for the CDR3: TGCGCCAGCAGCTCGACAGGGTTGGAGACCCAGTACTTC.

This clonotype showed up many times. The chain links TRBV12-3 or TRBV12-4 to TRBJ1-2, with 7 bases fitting TRBD1. The V gene end was trimmed by 5 bases and the J gene end by 4 bases; junction bases not matched to a gene: 7. The CDR3 is 14 amino acids. The CDR3 DNA sequence: TGTGCCAGCAGTATCACCGGGACAGCCTATGGCTACACCTTC. Translation gives CASSITGTAYGYTF.

Only a few counts were recorded for this clonotype. The V and J genes are TRBV18 and TRBJ1-1; no clear D gene. With 4 bases removed from V and 0 bases from J, the gap between germline ends came to 12 bases. Germline V gene data show CDR1 as KGHSH and CDR2 as LQKENI. The length of the CDR3 is 15 residues. Written as DNA, the CDR3 is TGTGCCAGCTCACTATCGAGTAGCCTGAACACTGAAGCTTTCTTT. This encodes CASSLSSSLNTEAFF.